The clone carrying this T cell receptor (beta chain) was detected ten times or more. Its specificity is unknown. TCRdb reprocessed the reads with MiXCR, giving one entry per CDR3 protein. The sample lists 300,000 or so distinct CDR3 sequences, 20% to 25% occurring once. The data stem from a study of T cell repertoires in cytomegalovirus infection. Turning to the study itself: Recently identified HLA-C-restricted and well-studied HLA-B-restricted CMV epitopes were used. Indicated by public TCR beta signatures were CMV infection and matching HLA type. Overall study results and limits: Cumulative frequency (of public TCR beta family members) identified carriers of CMV plus the relevant HLA. The study found HLA-C-restricted CMV-specific TCR beta clonotypes dominating the ex vivo response.

Trimming removed 5 bases from V and 0 bases from J; junction bases left unmatched: 10. CDR3 length: 17 residues. CDR1 SGHTA and CDR2 FQGNSA come from the germline V gene. This clonotype was sampled from a human donor in good health (CMV status not recorded). Some clones in this sample may be carry-over from other donors' samples. Sequencing was performed on cultured PBMCs, taken from culture after CMV antigen stimulation. The chain uses TRBV7-2 and TRBJ2-3; 8 nucleotides agree with TRBD2. The CDR3 loop is CASSPARLAQSTDTQYF. In DNA form, the CDR3 reads TGTGCCAGCAGCCCGGCCCGACTAGCGCAGAGCACAGATACGCAGTATTTT.